This TCR beta chain came from a study of blood T cell repertoires in COVID-19. Looking at the study overall: Samples taken during acute and convalescent COVID-19 were collected in the United States, Italy and Spain. From T cells, B-cell-depleted T cells, or PBMCs came the material, which was cDNA or gDNA.

Original analysis: Nucleated cell number was recorded as an estimate derived from reference gene primer amplification. Clones were read by immunoSEQ multiplex PCR, and TCRdb kept only the in-frame ones, dropping some. For V, J and clone size, that table is used; D and trimming come from the DNA. Among roughly 190,000 clones listed, about four fifths were seen once. This CDR3 contains 13 residues. The ends were cut back, 1 base at V and 9 bases at J, with 10 bases in the middle. The germline gives CDR1 LNHDA, CDR2 SQIVND (reference sequence). V gene TRBV19 combines with J gene TRBJ2-1; D ambiguous. The receptor was isolated from a woman aged 60-75 years with COVID-19, enrolled during active disease. Sequencing was carried out using peripheral blood. CDR3 nucleotide sequence: TGTGCCAGTAGTATAGTCTCTGGCAGTGAGCAGTTCTTC. Protein product: CASSIVSGSEQFF.